Each of the 26 T cell receptor beta chains below was sequenced from the same sample in a study of cytomegalovirus exposure and HLA in healthy donors. PCR involved 60 Vbeta and 13 Jbeta primers. Measured with immunoSEQ multiplex PCR; TCRdb has only the in-frame clones, and not every one. The sample has about 190,000 clones; over 75% are singletons. Sequenced material: PBMCs. These receptors came from a young man in good health and CMV-seronegative.

The chain employs TRBV11-2 and TRBJ2-2, with 9 bases that match TRBD1. With V trimmed by 5 bases and J by 6 bases, 4 bases remained unmatched. Per germline, CDR1 SGHAT and CDR2 FQNNGV. This CDR3 spans 14 amino acids. The CDR3 protein is CASSRDREAGELFF. The CDR3 DNA reads TGTGCCAGCAGCCGGGACAGGGAAGCCGGGGAGCTGTTTTTT.

The chain is built from TRBV4-3 and TRBJ2-6; D is possibly TRBD1 (5 bases). V gave up 2 bases and J gave up 0 bases, with 17 bases separating them. Looked up from germline, CDR1 is LGHNA and CDR2 is YSLEER. The CDR3 consists of 19 residues. The CDR3 bases are TGCGCCAGCAGCCAATTCCCTAGGGGATCGGGCTCTGGGGCCAACGTCCTGACTTTC. Amino acids: CASSQFPRGSGSGANVLTF.

On this clone: One end of the junction fails to match germline, which may point to a read error. The chain is built from TRBV7-3 and TRBJ2-3; TRBD2 might be the D (5 bases). CDR1 SGHTA and CDR2 FQGTGA come from the germline V gene. The CDR3 spans 14 residues. The DNA of the CDR3 is TGTGCCAGCAGCCTAACCGTACGGGGAGATACGCAGTATTTT. This codes for CASSLTVRGDTQYF. The full variable domain, in which reference TRBV7-3 and TRBJ2-3 provide the parts outside the CDR3, is GAGVSQTPSNKVTEKGKYVELRCDPISGHTALYWYRQSLGQGPEFLIYFQGTGAADDSGLPNDRFFAVRPEGSVSTLKIQRTERGDSAVYLCASSLTVRGDTQYFGPGTRLTVL.

The chain employs TRBV6-1 and TRBJ2-1, with D unclear. The CDR3 length is 13 residues. Germline values: CDR1 MNHNS, CDR2 SASEGT. Trimming removed 8 bases at V and 0 bases at J, with 8 bases between. The CDR3 loop is CASAGSSYNEQFF. In DNA form, the CDR3 reads TGTGCCAGCGCAGGTAGCTCCTACAATGAGCAGTTCTTC.

The rearrangement links TRBV15 to TRBJ1-2, with D hard to call. The germline V and J ends were trimmed by 1 base and 8 bases, with 14 bases remaining between them. The V gene's germline CDR1 is LNHNV and CDR2 YYDKDF (reference sequence). This CDR3 spans 14 amino acids. The CDR3 nucleotides read TGTGCCACCAGCAGAGTAGACCCTGCGGGGGGCTACACCTTC. Translation gives CATSRVDPAGGYTF.

V usage is TRBV30 and J usage is TRBJ2-7; weak D call: TRBD1 (5 bases). Trimming stripped 2 bases from V and 1 base from J, with 12 bases between. This CDR3 is 14 amino acids long. The germline V gene has CDR1 GTSNPN and CDR2 SVGIG (reference sequence). CDR3: CAWSNKGISYEQYF. The CDR3 DNA reads TGTGCCTGGAGTAATAAGGGGATATCCTACGAGCAGTACTTC.

The chain joins TRBV12-5 to TRBJ2-7, with TRBD2 identical over 8 bases. Germline CDR1 is LGHNT and CDR2 is FRNRAP. The CDR3 is made up of 13 amino acids. J was trimmed by 13 bases and V by 6 bases; bases with no gene match: 14. The CDR3 DNA sequence: TGTGCTAGTGGCCTCGGGAGGGTTACGAGCTTTTACTTC. This encodes CASGLGRVTSFYF.

The chain links TRBV27 to TRBJ1-5; 7 bases are a match to TRBD1. V gave up 5 bases and J gave up 7 bases; unmatched junction bases: 11. The length of the CDR3 is 15 residues. Germline V lookup: CDR1 MNHEY, CDR2 SMNVEV (reference sequence). The CDR3 coding sequence is TGTGCCAGCAGTCCATCACAGGGGTTAGGGCAGCCCCAGCATTTT. As protein: CASSPSQGLGQPQHF.

The CDR3 DNA sequence: TGCGCCAGCCCCATTGGTACAGGACAGGGAGGGATTTTGAGCAATCAGCCCCAGCATTTT. It codes for CASPIGTGQGGILSNQPQHF. The chain employs TRBV23-1 and TRBJ1-5; the match to TRBD1 covers 8 bases. TRBV23-1 is labeled an ORF, and its function is uncertain. Unmatched junction bases numbered 22, after V lost 8 bases and J lost 1 base. The CDR3 sequence is 20 residues long.

The chain couples TRBV9 to TRBJ2-7; the D gene is possibly TRBD2 (6 bases). The length of the CDR3 is 15 residues. Germline assignment: CDR1 SGDLS and CDR2 YYNGEE. The germline V and J ends were trimmed by 4 bases and 1 base, with 15 bases remaining between them. CDR3 in amino acids: CASSSGLFPSYEQYF. DNA for the CDR3: TGTGCCAGCAGCTCGGGACTCTTTCCTTCCTACGAGCAGTACTTC.

V gene TRBV6-5 combines with J gene TRBJ2-1, with 9 bases fitting TRBD2. V shed 3 bases, J shed 4 bases, and the junction held 7 bases outside the gene matches. The CDR3 is 16 amino acids. Germline-derived CDR1 and CDR2 are MNHEY and SVGAGI. The CDR3, as DNA: TGTGCCAGCAGTTATTCAGCGGGGGGCTTTTACAATGAGCAGTTCTTC. Protein: CASSYSAGGFYNEQFF.

V is TRBV7-9 and J is TRBJ2-3; TRBD2 agrees at 11 bases. V lost 5 bases and J lost 2; bases outside the gene matches: 6. From germline, CDR1 is SEHNR and CDR2 FQNEAQ (reference sequence). This CDR3 comprises 16 residues. The CDR3 DNA reads TGTGCCAGCAGCCCGAGGACTAGCGGGTACACAGATACGCAGTATTTT. It codes for CASSPRTSGYTDTQYF.

To note about this clone: The same CDR3 is also encoded by other DNA sequences in this sample. The chain recombines TRBV13 with TRBJ2-1, with TRBD2 matching 11 bases. Trimming removed 5 bases from V and 7 bases from J; junction bases left unmatched: 16. The germline V gene encodes CDR1 PRHDT and CDR2 FYEKMQ (reference sequence). The CDR3 length is 18 residues. CDR3 DNA: TGTGCCAGCAGCGTAACAAGACTAGCGGGGACCACAGGGAATGAGCAGTTCTTC. Its translation is CASSVTRLAGTTGNEQFF.

The chain couples TRBV11-3 to TRBJ2-5, with D possibly TRBD2 on 7 matching bases. The CDR3 extends over 14 amino acids. The germline CDR1 and CDR2 sequences are SGHNT and YENEEA. The V end was cut by 5 bases, the J end by 5 bases, with 15 bases between. CDR3 in DNA: TGTGCCAGCAGCGGGGGGGGGCGAGGGGAGACCCAGTACTTC. This gives the protein CASSGGGRGETQYF.

This clone is a singleton in its sample. The chain employs TRBV9 and TRBJ2-2, with D maybe TRBD1 (6 bases). V lost 1 base to trimming and J lost 5 bases, with 6 bases between them. The CDR3 runs to 13 residues. The germline V gene encodes CDR1 SGDLS and CDR2 YYNGEE. The CDR3: CASSVQGTGELFF. CDR3 in DNA: TGTGCCAGCAGCGTACAGGGGACCGGGGAGCTGTTTTTT.

The rearrangement uses TRBV11-1 and TRBJ2-3, with a tentative D call TRBD2 (5 bases). The CDR3 sequence is 15 residues long. Germline values: CDR1 SGHAT, CDR2 FQDESV (reference sequence). The V end lost 2 bases, the J end lost 1 base, and 10 bases lay between the germline ends. The CDR3 nucleotides are TGTGCCAGCAGCTTACTCCCGAGGGGCACAGATACGCAGTATTTT. Translating gives CASSLLPRGTDTQYF.

The J gene is TRBJ2-5, the V gene TRBV6-6; tentatively, D is TRBD2 (7 bases). The CDR3 runs to 13 residues. Trimming removed 11 bases at V and 5 bases at J, with 18 bases between. The V gene's germline CDR1 is MNHNY and CDR2 SVGAGI (reference sequence). The CDR3 spells CAGRGGRGETQYF. The CDR3 region has the DNA TGTGCCGGGAGGGGGGGGCGCGGGGAGACCCAGTACTTC.

The J gene is TRBJ2-1, the V gene TRBV9; 7 bases map to TRBD1. This CDR3 region has 15 residues. CDR1 SGDLS and CDR2 YYNGEE come from the germline V gene. V dropped 4 bases and J dropped 4; count of bases not matched to a gene: 8. The CDR3 loop reads CASSLTGTAYNEQFF. In nucleotides, the CDR3 is TGTGCCAGCAGCCTCACCGGGACAGCTTACAATGAGCAGTTCTTC.

The chain links TRBV27 to TRBJ2-5, with 16 bases fitting TRBD2. CDR1 is MNHEY and CDR2 is SMNVEV in the germline V gene (reference sequence). J lost 1 base, V lost 5 bases, and 10 bases had no gene match. The CDR3 extends over 19 amino acids. In DNA form, the CDR3 reads TGTGCCAGCAGTACCCCCGGGACTAGCGGGAGGGGGCTCCAAGAGACCCAGTACTTC. The encoded protein is CASSTPGTSGRGLQETQYF.

The chain couples TRBV28 to TRBJ1-5, with D uncertain. Trimming left V 3 bases short and J 6 bases short, with 9 bases between. This CDR3 has 13 amino acids. Germline values: CDR1 MDHEN, CDR2 SYDVKM. DNA for the CDR3: TGTGCCAGCAGTTTCGAGGGAAGTCAGCCCCAGCATTTT. Its protein product is CASSFEGSQPQHF.

The chain is built from TRBV2 and TRBJ2-3, with TRBD1 matching over 9 bases. CDR1 and CDR2 (germline): SNHLY, FYNNEI. J lost 4 bases, V lost 6 bases, and 8 bases had no gene match. CDR3 length: 15 residues. The CDR3 protein is CASRAGQGSSDTQYF. Here the CDR3 DNA reads TGTGCCAGCAGGGCCGGACAGGGGAGTTCAGATACGCAGTATTTT.

The chain recombines TRBV2 with TRBJ2-6; no clear D gene. Trimming stripped 5 bases from V and 1 base from J, with 18 bases between. This CDR3 is 18 amino acids long. The germline CDR1 and CDR2 sequences are SNHLY and FYNNEI. The CDR3 DNA sequence: TGTGCCAGCAGTCCCAGGTTGACGCCCATTTCTGGGGCCAACGTCCTGACTTTC. It encodes CASSPRLTPISGANVLTF.

The chain employs TRBV28 and TRBJ2-1; the match to TRBD2 covers 13 bases. Germline lookup yields CDR1 MDHEN and CDR2 SYDVKM. J gave up 2 bases and V 8 bases, and 3 bases lay outside the gene matches. This CDR3 contains 15 residues. DNA for the CDR3: TGTGCCAGCCAGGGACTAGCGGGGCCCTACAATGAGCAGTTCTTC. This encodes CASQGLAGPYNEQFF. The full variable domain, in which reference TRBV28 and TRBJ2-1 provide the parts outside the CDR3, is DVKVTQSSRYLVKRTGEKVFLECVQDMDHENMFWYRQDPGLGLRLIYFSYDVKMKEKGDIPEGYSVSREKKERFSLILESASTNQTSMYLCASQGLAGPYNEQFFGPGTRLTVL.

This clone came up once. The chain combines TRBV11-2 with TRBJ2-1; D is possibly TRBD2 (6 bases). CDR3 size: 13 residues. V shed 1 base and J shed 9 bases, with 10 bases lying between them. CDR1 is SGHAT, CDR2 FQNNGV, per germline. CDR3 in amino acids: CASSLGRRGEQFF. CDR3 in DNA: TGTGCCAGCAGCTTAGGCAGGAGGGGTGAGCAGTTCTTC.

This chain joins TRBV27 and TRBJ2-3, with 7 bases lining up with TRBD2. Germline V gene data show CDR1 as MNHEY and CDR2 as SMNVEV (reference sequence). V was pared by 5 bases and J by 8 bases, with 13 bases of the junction left unmatched. The CDR3 length is 15 residues. As DNA, the CDR3 is TGTGCCAGCAGTCCGCGGGGTAGCGGGCTTCTTACGCAGTATTTT. Amino acids: CASSPRGSGLLTQYF.

V usage is TRBV18 and J usage is TRBJ2-3; no definite D call. The V and J ends lost 0 bases and 2 bases respectively, with 3 bases between them. CDR1 and CDR2 from the germline V gene are KGHSH and LQKENI. The CDR3 runs to 13 residues. The CDR3 loop reads CASSPPVTDTQYF. The CDR3 nucleotides read TGTGCCAGCTCACCACCCGTCACAGATACGCAGTATTTT.